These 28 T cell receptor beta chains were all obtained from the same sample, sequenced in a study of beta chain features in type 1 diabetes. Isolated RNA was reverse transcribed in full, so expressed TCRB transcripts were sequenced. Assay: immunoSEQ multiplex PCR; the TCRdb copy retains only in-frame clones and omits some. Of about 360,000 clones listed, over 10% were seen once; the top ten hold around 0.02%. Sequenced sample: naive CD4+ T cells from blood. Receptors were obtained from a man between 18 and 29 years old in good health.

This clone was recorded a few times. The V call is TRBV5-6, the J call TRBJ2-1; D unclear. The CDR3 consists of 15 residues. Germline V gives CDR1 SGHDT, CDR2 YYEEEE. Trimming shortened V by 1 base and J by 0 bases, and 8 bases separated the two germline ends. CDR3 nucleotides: TGTGCCAGCAGCTTGAGAGCGAGCTCCTACAATGAGCAGTTCTTC. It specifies CASSLRASSYNEQFF. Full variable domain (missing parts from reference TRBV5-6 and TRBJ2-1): DAGVTQSPTHLIKTRGQQVTLRCSPKSGHDTVSWYQQALGQGPQFIFQYYEEEERQRGNFPDRFSGHQFPNYSSELNVNALLLGDSALYLCASSLRASSYNEQFFGPGTRLTVL.

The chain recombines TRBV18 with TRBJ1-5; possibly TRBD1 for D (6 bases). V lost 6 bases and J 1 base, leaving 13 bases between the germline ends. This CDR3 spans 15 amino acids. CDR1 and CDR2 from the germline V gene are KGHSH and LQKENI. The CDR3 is CASSRTEGSNQPQHF. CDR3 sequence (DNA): TGTGCCAGCTCCCGGACAGAAGGAAGCAATCAGCCCCAGCATTTT.

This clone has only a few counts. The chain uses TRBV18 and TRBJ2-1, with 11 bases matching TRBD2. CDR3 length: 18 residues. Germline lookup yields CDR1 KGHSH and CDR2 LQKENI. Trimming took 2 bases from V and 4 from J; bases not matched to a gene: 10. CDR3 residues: CASSPTLIGTSGYNEQFF. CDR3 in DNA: TGTGCCAGCTCACCAACCCTTATCGGGACTAGCGGTTACAATGAGCAGTTCTTC.

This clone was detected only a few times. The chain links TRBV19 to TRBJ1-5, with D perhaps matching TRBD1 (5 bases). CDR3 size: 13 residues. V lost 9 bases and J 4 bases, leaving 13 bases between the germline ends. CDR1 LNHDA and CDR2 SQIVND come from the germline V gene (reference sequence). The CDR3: CASRWGENQPQHF. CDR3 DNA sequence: TGTGCCAGCCGGTGGGGGGAGAATCAGCCCCAGCATTTT.

CDR3 amino acids: CASRLGPLGEKLFF. CDR3 DNA sequence: TGTGCCAGCAGACTAGGGCCTCTGGGTGAAAAACTGTTTTTT. The gene calls are TRBV7-2 and TRBJ1-4; the D is unclear. The CDR3 consists of 14 residues. V was clipped by 6 bases and J by 7 bases, with 15 bases between them. The germline V gene has CDR1 SGHTA and CDR2 FQGNSA.

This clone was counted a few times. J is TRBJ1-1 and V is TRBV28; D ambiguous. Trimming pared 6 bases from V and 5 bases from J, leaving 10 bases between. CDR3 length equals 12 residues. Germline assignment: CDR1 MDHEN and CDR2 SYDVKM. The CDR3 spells CASSLKRTEAFF. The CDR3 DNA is TGTGCCAGCAGCCTCAAGAGAACTGAAGCTTTCTTT.

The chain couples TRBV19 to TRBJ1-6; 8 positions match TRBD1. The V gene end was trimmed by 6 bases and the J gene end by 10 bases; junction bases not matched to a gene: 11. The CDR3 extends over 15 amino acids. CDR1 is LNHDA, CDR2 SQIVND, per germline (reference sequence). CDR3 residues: CASSPTGADSSPLHF. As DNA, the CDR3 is TGTGCCAGTAGCCCGACAGGGGCCGATTCCTCACCCCTCCACTTT. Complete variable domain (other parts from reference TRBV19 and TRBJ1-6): DGGITQSPKYLFRKEGQNVTLSCEQNLNHDAMYWYRQDPGQGLRLIYYSQIVNDFQKGDIAEGYSVSREKKESFPLTVTSAQKNPTAFYLCASSPTGADSSPLHFGNGTRLTVT.

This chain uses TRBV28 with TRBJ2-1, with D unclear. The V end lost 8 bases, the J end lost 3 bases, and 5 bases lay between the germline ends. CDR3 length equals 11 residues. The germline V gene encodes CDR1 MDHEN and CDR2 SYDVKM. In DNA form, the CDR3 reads TGTGCCAGCCTACTCTACAATGAGCAGTTCTTC. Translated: CASLLYNEQFF.

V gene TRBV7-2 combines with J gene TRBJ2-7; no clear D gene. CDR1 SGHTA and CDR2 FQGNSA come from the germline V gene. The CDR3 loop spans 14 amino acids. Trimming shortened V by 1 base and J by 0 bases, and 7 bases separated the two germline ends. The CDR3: CASSLDSNSYEQYF. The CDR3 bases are TGTGCCAGCAGCTTAGATTCCAACTCCTACGAGCAGTACTTC. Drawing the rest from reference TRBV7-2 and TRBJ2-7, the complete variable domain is GAGVSQSPSNKVTEKGKDVELRCDPISGHTALYWYRQSLGQGLEFLIYFQGNSAPDKSGLPSDRFSAERTGGSVSTLTIQRTQQEDSAVYLCASSLDSNSYEQYFGPGTRLTVT.

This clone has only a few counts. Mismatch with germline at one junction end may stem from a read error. Here the CDR3 reads CASSPDLRTITGAFF. DNA for the CDR3: TGTGCCAGCAGTCCCGACTTACGGACTATAACTGGAGCTTTCTTT. The rearrangement uses TRBV2 and TRBJ1-1, with D unresolved. Germline V gene sequence: CDR1 SNHLY, CDR2 FYNNEI. There are 15 residues in the CDR3.

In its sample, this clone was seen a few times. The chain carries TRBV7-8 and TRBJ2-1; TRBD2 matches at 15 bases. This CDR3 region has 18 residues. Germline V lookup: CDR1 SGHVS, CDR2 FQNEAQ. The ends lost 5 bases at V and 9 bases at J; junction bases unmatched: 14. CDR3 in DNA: TGTGCCAGCAGCCCCCGGACTAGCGGGAGGGCCTCGGAAAGTGAGCAGTTCTTC. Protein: CASSPRTSGRASESEQFF.

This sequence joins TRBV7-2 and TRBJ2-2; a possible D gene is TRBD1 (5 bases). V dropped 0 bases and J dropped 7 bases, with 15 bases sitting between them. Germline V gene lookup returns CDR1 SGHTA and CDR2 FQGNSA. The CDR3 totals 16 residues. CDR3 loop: CASSLAGRQGGGELFF. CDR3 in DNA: TGTGCCAGCAGCTTAGCAGGGCGTCAGGGCGGCGGGGAGCTGTTTTTT. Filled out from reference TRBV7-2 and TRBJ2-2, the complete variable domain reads GAGVSQSPSNKVTEKGKDVELRCDPISGHTALYWYRQSLGQGLEFLIYFQGNSAPDKSGLPSDRFSAERTGGSVSTLTIQRTQQEDSAVYLCASSLAGRQGGGELFFGEGSRLTVL.

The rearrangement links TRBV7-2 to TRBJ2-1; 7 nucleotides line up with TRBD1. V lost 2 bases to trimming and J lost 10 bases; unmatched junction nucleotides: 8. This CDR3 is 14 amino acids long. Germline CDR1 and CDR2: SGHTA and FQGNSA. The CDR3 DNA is TGTGCCAGCAGCTTAATAAAGGGGGCAGGGGAGCAGTTCTTC. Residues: CASSLIKGAGEQFF.

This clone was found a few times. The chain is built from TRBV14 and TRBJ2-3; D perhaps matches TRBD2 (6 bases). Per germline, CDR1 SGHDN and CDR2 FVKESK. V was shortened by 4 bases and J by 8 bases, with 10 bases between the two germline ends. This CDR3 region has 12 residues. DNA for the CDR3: TGTGCCAGCAGCCCCAGCGGGTTTACGCAGTATTTT. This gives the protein CASSPSGFTQYF.

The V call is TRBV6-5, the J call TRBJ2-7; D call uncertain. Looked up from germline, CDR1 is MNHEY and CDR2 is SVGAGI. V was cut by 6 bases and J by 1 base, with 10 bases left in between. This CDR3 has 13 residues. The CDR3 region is CASRLHSSYEQYF. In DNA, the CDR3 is TGTGCCAGCAGACTACACTCATCCTACGAGCAGTACTTC.

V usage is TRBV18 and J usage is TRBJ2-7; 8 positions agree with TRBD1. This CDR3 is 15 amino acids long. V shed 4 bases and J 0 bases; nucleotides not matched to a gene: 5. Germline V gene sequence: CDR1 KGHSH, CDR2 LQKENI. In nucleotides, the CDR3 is TGTGCCAGCTCACACGGACAGGGTAGCTCCTACGAGCAGTACTTC. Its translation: CASSHGQGSSYEQYF. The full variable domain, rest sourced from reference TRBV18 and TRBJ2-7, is NAGVMQNPRHLVRRRGQEARLRCSPMKGHSHVYWYRQLPEEGLKFMVYLQKENIIDESGMPKERFSAEFPKEGPSILRIQQVVRGDSAAYFCASSHGQGSSYEQYFGPGTRLTVT.

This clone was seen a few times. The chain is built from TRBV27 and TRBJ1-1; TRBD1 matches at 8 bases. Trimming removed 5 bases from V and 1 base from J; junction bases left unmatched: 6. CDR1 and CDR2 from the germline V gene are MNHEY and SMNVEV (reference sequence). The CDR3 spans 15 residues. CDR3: CASSRAGTGNTEAFF. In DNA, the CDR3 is TGTGCCAGCAGTAGAGCCGGGACAGGGAACACTGAAGCTTTCTTT.

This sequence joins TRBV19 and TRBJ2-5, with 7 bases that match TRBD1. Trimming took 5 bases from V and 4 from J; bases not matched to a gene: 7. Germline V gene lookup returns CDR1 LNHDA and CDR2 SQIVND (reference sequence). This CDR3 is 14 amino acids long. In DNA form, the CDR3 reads TGTGCCAGTAGTCCTACGTACAGGGGAGAGACCCAGTACTTC. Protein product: CASSPTYRGETQYF.

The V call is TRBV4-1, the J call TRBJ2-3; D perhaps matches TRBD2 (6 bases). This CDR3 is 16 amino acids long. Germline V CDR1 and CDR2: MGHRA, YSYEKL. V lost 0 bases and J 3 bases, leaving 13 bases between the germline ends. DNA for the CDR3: TGCGCCAGCAGCCAAGAACACGGGAGTACGACAGATACGCAGTATTTT. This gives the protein CASSQEHGSTTDTQYF.

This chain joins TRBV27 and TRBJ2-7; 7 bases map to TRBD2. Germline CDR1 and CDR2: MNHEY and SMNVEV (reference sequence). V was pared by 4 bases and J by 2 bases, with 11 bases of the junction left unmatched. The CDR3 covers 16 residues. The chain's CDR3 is CASSSPSQRDPYEQYF. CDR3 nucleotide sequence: TGTGCCAGCAGTTCCCCTTCACAGCGGGATCCCTACGAGCAGTACTTC.

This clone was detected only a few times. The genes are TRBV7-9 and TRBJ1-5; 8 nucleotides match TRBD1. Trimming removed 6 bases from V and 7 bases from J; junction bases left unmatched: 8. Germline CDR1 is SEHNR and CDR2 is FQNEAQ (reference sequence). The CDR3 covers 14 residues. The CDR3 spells CASRGQGSGQPQHF. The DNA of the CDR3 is TGTGCCAGCAGAGGACAGGGAAGTGGACAGCCCCAGCATTTT.

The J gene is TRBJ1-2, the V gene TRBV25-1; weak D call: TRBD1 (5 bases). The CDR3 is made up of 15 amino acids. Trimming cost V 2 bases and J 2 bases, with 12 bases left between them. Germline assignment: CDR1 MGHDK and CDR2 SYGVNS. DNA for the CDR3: TGTGCCAGCAGTGAAGCTGGGGCCGGAAACTATGGCTACACCTTC. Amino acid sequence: CASSEAGAGNYGYTF.

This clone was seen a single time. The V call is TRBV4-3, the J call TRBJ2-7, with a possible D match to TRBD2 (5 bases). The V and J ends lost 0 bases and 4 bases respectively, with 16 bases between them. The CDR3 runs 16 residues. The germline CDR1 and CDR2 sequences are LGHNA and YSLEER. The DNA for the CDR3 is TGCGCCAGCAGCCAAGATGAGGGCGGATCGCATTACGAGCAGTACTTC. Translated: CASSQDEGGSHYEQYF.

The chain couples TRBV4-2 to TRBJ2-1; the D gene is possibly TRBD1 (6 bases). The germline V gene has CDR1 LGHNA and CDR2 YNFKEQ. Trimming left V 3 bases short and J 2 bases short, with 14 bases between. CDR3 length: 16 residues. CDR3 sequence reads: CASSQAYSGAYNEQFF. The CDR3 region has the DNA TGTGCCAGCAGCCAGGCCTATTCAGGGGCCTACAATGAGCAGTTCTTC.

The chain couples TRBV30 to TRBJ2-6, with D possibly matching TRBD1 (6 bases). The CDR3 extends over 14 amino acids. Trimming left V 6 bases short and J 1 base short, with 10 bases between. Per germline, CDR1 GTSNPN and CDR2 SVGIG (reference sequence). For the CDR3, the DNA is TGTGCCTGCCCTGGGACATCTGGGGCCAACGTCCTGACTTTC. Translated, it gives CACPGTSGANVLTF.

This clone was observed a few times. The CDR3 is CAWSLAGVPETQYF. CDR3 DNA sequence: TGTGCCTGGAGTCTAGCGGGAGTCCCAGAGACCCAGTACTTC. This sequence joins TRBV30 and TRBJ2-5, with 10 bases fitting TRBD2. V shed 2 bases, J shed 4 bases, and the junction held 4 bases outside the gene matches. The CDR3 contains 14 residues. The germline V gene encodes CDR1 GTSNPN and CDR2 SVGIG (reference sequence).

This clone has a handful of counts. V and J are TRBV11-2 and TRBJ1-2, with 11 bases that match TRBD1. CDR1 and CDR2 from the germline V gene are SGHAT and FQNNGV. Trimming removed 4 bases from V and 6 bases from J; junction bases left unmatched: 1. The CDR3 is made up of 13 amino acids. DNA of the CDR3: TGTGCCAGCAGCTGGGGACAGGGGGATGGCTACACCTTC. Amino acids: CASSWGQGDGYTF.

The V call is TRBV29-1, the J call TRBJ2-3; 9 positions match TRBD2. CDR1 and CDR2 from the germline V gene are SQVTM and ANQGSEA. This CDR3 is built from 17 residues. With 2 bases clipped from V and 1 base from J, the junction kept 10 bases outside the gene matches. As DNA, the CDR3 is TGCAGCGTTGAAAAAGGGGAGGTAGCGGGGGGCACAGATACGCAGTATTTT. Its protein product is CSVEKGEVAGGTDTQYF.